The next 10 T cell receptor beta chains were all read from a single sample in a study of cytomegalovirus exposure and HLA in healthy donors. Amplification used 60 Vbeta primers and 13 Jbeta primers. Data came from immunoSEQ multiplex PCR; TCRdb stores just in-frame clones and leaves some out. The sample lists 120,000 or so clones; 60% to 85% were seen once. The material sequenced was PBMCs. These receptors were collected from a woman in her forties in good health and CMV-seronegative.

Points on this clone: A junction boundary mismatches the germline segment, possibly from a read error. The chain employs TRBV28 and TRBJ2-5, with D possibly matching TRBD2 (6 bases). CDR3 length equals 14 residues. Per germline, CDR1 MDHEN and CDR2 SYDVKM. The chain's CDR3 is CASSFRGLQATQYF. Written as DNA, the CDR3 is TGTGCCAGCAGTTTTAGGGGACTGCAAGCGACCCAGTACTTC.

The rearrangement joins TRBV6-1 to TRBJ2-7; tentative D call: TRBD1 (5 bases). Between the trimmed V and J ends, which lost 8 bases and 3 bases, there was a span of 17 bases. Germline CDR1 is MNHNS and CDR2 is SASEGT. This CDR3 has 14 residues. CDR3 DNA: TGTGCCAGCCAATCCGGCTCAGGGATCTACGAGCAGTACTTC. Amino acids: CASQSGSGIYEQYF.

This chain links TRBV9 with TRBJ2-1; the D gene is possibly TRBD2 (6 bases). V shed 3 bases and J shed 7 bases, with 17 bases lying between them. Germline values: CDR1 SGDLS, CDR2 YYNGEE. This CDR3 region has 15 residues. The CDR3 DNA is TGTGCCAGCAGCGACCTGAAAACGGGGGAAAATGAGCAGTTCTTC. Its protein is CASSDLKTGENEQFF.

This clone was counted a few times. Other DNA sequences in the sample encode the same CDR3. In DNA, the CDR3 is TGTGCCAGCAGTTATTCAGGGGGCACTGAAGCTTTCTTT. Its translation is CASSYSGGTEAFF. This chain connects TRBV6-5 to TRBJ1-1; TRBD1 matches 7 bases. With 3 bases clipped from V and 4 bases from J, the junction kept 2 bases outside the gene matches. This CDR3 comprises 13 residues. Germline CDR1 MNHEY, CDR2 SVGAGI.

V is TRBV15 and J is TRBJ1-3; weak D call: TRBD1 (5 bases). CDR3 size: 14 residues. Germline V gene sequence: CDR1 LNHNV, CDR2 YYDKDF (reference sequence). Trimming left V 4 bases short and J 6 bases short, with 13 bases between. CDR3 in DNA: TGTGCCACCAGCATTGCAAGGGGCGAAAACACCATATATTTT. It translates to CATSIARGENTIYF. Looking up the rest from reference TRBV15 and TRBJ1-3 gives the full variable domain: DAMVIQNPRYQVTQFGKPVTLSCSQTLNHNVMYWYQQKSSQAPKLLFHYYDKDFNNEADTPDNFQSRRPNTSFCFLDIRSPGLGDTAMYLCATSIARGENTIYFGEGSWLTVV.

This clone was picked up a small number of times. The rearrangement joins TRBV2 to TRBJ1-1, with D perhaps TRBD1 (6 bases). Trimming stripped 6 bases from V and 1 base from J, with 9 bases between. The CDR3 covers 13 residues. CDR1 is SNHLY, CDR2 FYNNEI, per germline. The CDR3 loop is CASSDRPNTEAFF. CDR3 sequence (DNA): TGTGCCAGCAGCGACAGGCCGAACACTGAAGCTTTCTTT. Variable domain in full (rest from reference TRBV2 and TRBJ1-1): EPEVTQTPSHQVTQMGQEVILRCVPISNHLYFYWYRQILGQKVEFLVSFYNNEISEKSEIFDDQFSVERPDGSNFTLKIRSTKLEDSAMYFCASSDRPNTEAFFGQGTRLTVV.

V and J are TRBV28 and TRBJ2-7, with TRBD2 identical over 14 bases. After removal of 7 bases from V and 3 bases from J, the junction contained 11 bases not matched to a gene. CDR1 is MDHEN and CDR2 is SYDVKM in the germline V gene. The length of the CDR3 is 17 residues. In DNA, the CDR3 is TGTGCCAGCACCCGGACTAGCGGGAGGTGCCCCGGCTACGAGCAGTACTTC. Translation: CASTRTSGRCPGYEQYF. Together with reference TRBV28 and TRBJ2-7, the CDR3 gives the full variable domain: DVKVTQSSRYLVKRTGEKVFLECVQDMDHENMFWYRQDPGLGLRLIYFSYDVKMKEKGDIPEGYSVSREKKERFSLILESASTNQTSMYLCASTRTSGRCPGYEQYFGPGTRLTVT.

The J gene is TRBJ2-7, the V gene TRBV7-2; 9 bases align to TRBD1. Germline V gene data show CDR1 as SGHTA and CDR2 as FQGNSA. The CDR3 is made up of 15 amino acids. J was trimmed by 4 bases and V by 3 bases; bases with no gene match: 7. CDR3 in amino acids: CASSFSGTGKYEQYF. CDR3 DNA: TGTGCCAGCAGCTTCTCCGGGACAGGGAAATACGAGCAGTACTTC. Combining the CDR3 with reference TRBV7-2 and TRBJ2-7 gives the whole variable domain GAGVSQSPSNKVTEKGKDVELRCDPISGHTALYWYRQSLGQGLEFLIYFQGNSAPDKSGLPSDRFSAERTGGSVSTLTIQRTQQEDSAVYLCASSFSGTGKYEQYFGPGTRLTVT.

The V call is TRBV10-3, the J call TRBJ1-3, with 11 bases identical to TRBD1. CDR1 ENHRY and CDR2 SYGVKD come from the germline V gene. V trimming: 6 bases; J trimming: 11 bases; junction bases outside the gene matches: 6. There are 13 residues in the CDR3. Here the CDR3 reads CAISGTGGRAIYF. The CDR3 DNA sequence: TGTGCCATCAGCGGGACAGGGGGACGAGCCATATATTTT.

The J gene is TRBJ2-7, the V gene TRBV4-1, with D possibly being TRBD1 (5 bases). Trimming left V 1 base short and J 0 bases short, with 7 bases between. Germline V lookup: CDR1 MGHRA, CDR2 YSYEKL. The CDR3 loop spans 14 amino acids. The CDR3 region is CASSQGDSSYEQYF. In DNA, the CDR3 is TGCGCCAGCAGCCAAGGTGACAGCTCCTACGAGCAGTACTTC.